The clone carrying this T cell receptor (beta chain) appeared a few times. Its antigen is currently unknown. The sample is drawn from a study of post-analysis software for immune sequencing data. For the study at large: Clinical courses comprised relapsing-remitting, secondary progressive and progressive-relapsing multiple sclerosis. Whole-study findings and limits: Significantly lower normalized Chao1 diversity was seen in multiple sclerosis patients than in controls. Under the F measure, samples that were prepared in one batch clustered strongly together. A few TRBV segments were significantly more frequent in patients than in controls. TRBV5-6, TRBV5-1 and TRBV20-1 were among these segments.

The CDR3 is made up of 13 amino acids. Looked up from germline, CDR1 is SNHLY and CDR2 is FYNNEI. V lost 6 bases to trimming and J lost 7 bases, with 15 bases between them. The TCR beta cDNA libraries contained unique molecular identifiers. TCRdb re-analysed the PCR reads in MiXCR, keeping a single row per CDR3 protein. The sample yields 650,000 to 850,000 distinct CDR3 sequences, approximately 57% seen once. Sequenced material: blood. The rearrangement links TRBV2 to TRBJ1-2; TRBD1 is a possible D gene (5 bases). The origin of this receptor is a girl aged 5-17 years with multiple sclerosis. For the CDR3, the DNA is TGTGCCAGCAGAGATCAGGGCGGCGGTGGCTACACCTTC. Translated: CASRDQGGGGYTF.